This passage covers 14 T cell receptor beta chains from one sample sequenced in a study of T cell repertoires in cytomegalovirus infection. The antigens these receptors bind are not known. One entry per CDR3 protein results from TCRdb running MiXCR on the reads. The table includes 800,000 to 950,000 distinct CDR3 sequences, approximately 32% detected once. The sample here was cultured CD8+ T cells from PBMCs, taken from culture after CMV antigen stimulation. The receptors stem from a human donor in good health (CMV status not recorded). Some clones in this sample may be carry-over from other donors' samples.

This chain links TRBV19 with TRBJ2-7, with a possible D match to TRBD2 (5 bases). Trimming stripped 5 bases from V and 3 bases from J, with 14 bases between. CDR1 and CDR2 from the germline V gene are LNHDA and SQIVND (reference sequence). This CDR3 comprises 14 residues. CDR3 sequence (DNA): TGTGCCAGTAGTCCAGGCGAGGGCGGCTACGAGCAGTACTTC. The encoded protein is CASSPGEGGYEQYF.

The CDR3 bases are TGTGCCAGCAGCTTAGCAGGGCCCCATGAGCAGTTCTTC. This gives the protein CASSLAGPHEQFF. The chain carries TRBV7-9 and TRBJ2-1; D gene unclear. V was clipped by 0 bases and J by 8 bases, with 8 bases between them. This CDR3 is 13 amino acids long. Germline CDR1 is SEHNR and CDR2 is FQNEAQ (reference sequence). Together with reference TRBV7-9 and TRBJ2-1, the CDR3 gives the full variable domain: DTGVSQNPRHKITKRGQNVTFRCDPISEHNRLYWYRQTLGQGPEFLTYFQNEAQLEKSRLLSDRFSAERPKGSFSTLEIQRTEQGDSAMYLCASSLAGPHEQFFGPGTRLTVL.

A few counts support this clonotype. The chain couples TRBV25-1 to TRBJ1-1, with 8 nucleotides matching TRBD1. The CDR3 sequence is 16 residues long. V was clipped by 5 bases and J by 2 bases; unmatched bases: 10. Germline assignment: CDR1 MGHDK and CDR2 SYGVNS. CDR3 DNA sequence: TGTGCCAGCAGTCCAACCCGACAGGGGAAAAACACTGAAGCTTTCTTT. Translation: CASSPTRQGKNTEAFF.

This chain uses TRBV6-6 with TRBJ1-1; no definite D call. Trimming cost V 3 bases and J 7 bases, with 9 bases left between them. The CDR3 spans 12 residues. Germline CDR1 reads MNHNY; CDR2 reads SVGAGI (reference sequence). Written as DNA, the CDR3 is TGTGCCAGCAGTTATGGAGGGATTGAAGCTTTCTTT. Residues: CASSYGGIEAFF.

The rearrangement links TRBV7-3 to TRBJ2-1, with 9 bases lining up with TRBD2. CDR1 is SGHTA and CDR2 is FQGTGA in the germline V gene. The CDR3 contains 15 residues. The ends lost 5 bases at V and 4 bases at J; junction bases unmatched: 6. CDR3 sequence reads: CASSRRSGGYNEQFF. CDR3 bases: TGTGCCAGCAGCCGAAGGAGCGGGGGGTACAATGAGCAGTTCTTC.

In DNA, the CDR3 is TGTGCCAGCTCACCACCGTTAGGCAGCTTCTATGGCTACACCTTC. Translation: CASSPPLGSFYGYTF. The chain recombines TRBV18 with TRBJ1-2, with D unclear. Germline V gene lookup returns CDR1 KGHSH and CDR2 LQKENI. V was shortened by 0 bases and J by 4 bases, with 12 bases between the two germline ends. This CDR3 is 15 amino acids long. The full variable domain, completed using reference TRBV18 and TRBJ1-2, is NAGVMQNPRHLVRRRGQEARLRCSPMKGHSHVYWYRQLPEEGLKFMVYLQKENIIDESGMPKERFSAEFPKEGPSILRIQQVVRGDSAAYFCASSPPLGSFYGYTFGSGTRLTVV.

The rearrangement uses TRBV5-6 and TRBJ1-1, with a weak D call TRBD1 (5 bases). Per germline, CDR1 SGHDT and CDR2 YYEEEE. V was shortened by 2 bases and J by 0 bases, with 17 bases between the two germline ends. The CDR3 sequence is 17 residues long. This chain's CDR3 is CASSLLRSGFVNTEAFF. In DNA, the CDR3 is TGTGCCAGCAGCTTATTGCGGTCAGGGTTTGTGAACACTGAAGCTTTCTTT. The full variable domain, its missing parts supplied by reference TRBV5-6 and TRBJ1-1, is DAGVTQSPTHLIKTRGQQVTLRCSPKSGHDTVSWYQQALGQGPQFIFQYYEEEERQRGNFPDRFSGHQFPNYSSELNVNALLLGDSALYLCASSLLRSGFVNTEAFFGQGTRLTVV.

The chain joins TRBV20-1 to TRBJ2-3; D remains ambiguous. In germline, CDR1 is DFQATT, CDR2 SNEGSKA (reference sequence). The CDR3 contains 15 residues. V was cut by 0 bases and J by 1 base, with 11 bases left in between. CDR3 in DNA: TGCAGTGCTAGAGATCGGACGCATCGCACAGATACGCAGTATTTT. Protein product: CSARDRTHRTDTQYF.

This clonotype has ten or more counts. The rearrangement uses TRBV7-6 and TRBJ1-4; TRBD1 agrees at 8 bases. Per germline, CDR1 SGHVS and CDR2 FNYEAQ. V shed 4 bases and J 0 bases; nucleotides not matched to a gene: 7. The CDR3 sequence is 17 residues long. This CDR3 reads CASSSRTGSATNEKLFF. The CDR3 bases are TGTGCCAGCAGCTCCCGGACAGGGTCGGCAACTAATGAAAAACTGTTTTTT.

This clonotype was seen more than once but under ten times. The chain is built from TRBV6-1 and TRBJ1-1; D possibly corresponds to TRBD1 (6 bases). The CDR3 is 15 residues long. Looked up from germline, CDR1 is MNHNS and CDR2 is SASEGT. The V and J ends lost 2 bases and 2 bases respectively, with 12 bases between them. CDR3 nucleotides: TGTGCCAGCAGTGAATTTTGGGACATCAACACTGAAGCTTTCTTT. Amino acids: CASSEFWDINTEAFF.

This clonotype showed up many times. The V call is TRBV28, the J call TRBJ1-5; a weak D match, TRBD1 (6 bases). This CDR3 contains 17 residues. Germline CDR1 and CDR2: MDHEN and SYDVKM. Trimming left V 4 bases short and J 0 bases short, with 16 bases between. The CDR3 DNA reads as TGTGCCAGCAGTTCCCGGGGGGGCAGACTTAGCAATCAGCCCCAGCATTTT. Residues: CASSSRGGRLSNQPQHF.

This clonotype was found a few times. The DNA of the CDR3 is TGTGCCAGCAAAGGTGACAGATCCTATGGCTACACCTTC. The encoded protein is CASKGDRSYGYTF. The chain recombines TRBV6-2 or TRBV6-3 with TRBJ1-2, with D maybe TRBD1 (5 bases). The CDR3 is 13 residues long. Looked up from germline, CDR1 is MNHEY and CDR2 is SVGEGT. V gave up 7 bases and J gave up 4 bases, with 13 bases separating them.

This clonotype was seen more than once but under ten times. V gene TRBV19 combines with J gene TRBJ2-1; 9 nucleotides agree with TRBD1. Per germline, CDR1 LNHDA and CDR2 SQIVND (reference sequence). After removal of 5 bases from V and 4 bases from J, the junction contained 3 bases not matched to a gene. CDR3 length: 14 residues. For the CDR3, the DNA is TGTGCCAGTAGTGGGACAGGGATTTACAATGAGCAGTTCTTC. The encoded protein is CASSGTGIYNEQFF.

The V gene is TRBV24-1, the J gene TRBJ2-5; the D gene is possibly TRBD2 (7 bases). This CDR3 has 16 residues. Germline CDR1 is KGHDR and CDR2 is SFDVKD. With 4 bases removed from V and 2 bases from J, the gap between germline ends came to 16 bases. CDR3 sequence (DNA): TGTGCCACCAGTGACCCGGGGAGGGGACAACAAGAGACCCAGTACTTC. Protein product: CATSDPGRGQQETQYF.